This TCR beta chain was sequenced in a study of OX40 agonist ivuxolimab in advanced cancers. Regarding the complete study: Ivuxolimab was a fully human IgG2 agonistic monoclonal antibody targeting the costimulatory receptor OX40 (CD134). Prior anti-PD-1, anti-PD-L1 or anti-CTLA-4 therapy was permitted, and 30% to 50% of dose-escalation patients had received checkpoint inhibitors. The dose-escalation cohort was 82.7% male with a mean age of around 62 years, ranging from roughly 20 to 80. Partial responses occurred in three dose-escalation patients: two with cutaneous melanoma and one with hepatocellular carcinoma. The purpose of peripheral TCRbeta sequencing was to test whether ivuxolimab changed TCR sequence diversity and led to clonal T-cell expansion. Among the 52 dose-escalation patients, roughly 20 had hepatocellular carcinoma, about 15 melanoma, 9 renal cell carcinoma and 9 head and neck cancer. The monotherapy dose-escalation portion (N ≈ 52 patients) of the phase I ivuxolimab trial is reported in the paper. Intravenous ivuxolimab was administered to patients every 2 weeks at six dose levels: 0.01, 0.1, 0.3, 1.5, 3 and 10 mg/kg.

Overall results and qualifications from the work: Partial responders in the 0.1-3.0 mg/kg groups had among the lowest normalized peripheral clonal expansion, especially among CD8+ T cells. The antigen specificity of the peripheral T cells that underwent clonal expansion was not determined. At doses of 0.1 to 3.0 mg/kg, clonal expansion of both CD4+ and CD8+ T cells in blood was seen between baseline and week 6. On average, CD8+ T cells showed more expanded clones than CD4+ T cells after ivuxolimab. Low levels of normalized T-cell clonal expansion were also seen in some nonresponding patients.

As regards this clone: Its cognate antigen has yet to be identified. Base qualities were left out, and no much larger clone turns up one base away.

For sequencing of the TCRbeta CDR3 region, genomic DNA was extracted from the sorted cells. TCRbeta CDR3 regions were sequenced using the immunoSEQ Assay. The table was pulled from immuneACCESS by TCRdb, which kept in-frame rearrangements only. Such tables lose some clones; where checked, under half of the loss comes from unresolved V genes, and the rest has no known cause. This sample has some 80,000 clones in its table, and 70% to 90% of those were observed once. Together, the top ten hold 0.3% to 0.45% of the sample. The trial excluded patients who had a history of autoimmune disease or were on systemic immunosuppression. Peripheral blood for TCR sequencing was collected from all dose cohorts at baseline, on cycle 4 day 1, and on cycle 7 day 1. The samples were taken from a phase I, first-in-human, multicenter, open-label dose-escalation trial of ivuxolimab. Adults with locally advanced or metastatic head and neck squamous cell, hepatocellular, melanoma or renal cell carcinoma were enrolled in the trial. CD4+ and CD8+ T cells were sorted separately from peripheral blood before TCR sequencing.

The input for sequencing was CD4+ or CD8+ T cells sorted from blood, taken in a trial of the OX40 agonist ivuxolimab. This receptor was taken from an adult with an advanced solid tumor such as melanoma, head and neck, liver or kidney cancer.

In nucleotide form, the sequence is TGTGCCTACGACTCGGGCGGGGTGGAGACCCAGTACTTC. This is translated as CAYDSGGVETQYF. The receptor chain draws on TRBV30 and TRBJ2-5; TRBD2 is a weak D gene call, 6 bases matching. The V end loses 7 bases and the J end loses 5 bases, and a stretch of 17 bases separates them. CDR1 and CDR2 were assigned from the germline V gene (reference sequence) as GTSNPN and SVGIG. Measured from the cysteine to the phenylalanine, the CDR3 is 13 residues long. Only the CDR3 region is kept as DNA, spanning 39 bases read in frame from base 1.